Each of the 32 T cell receptor beta chains below was sequenced from the same sample in a study of OX40 agonist ivuxolimab in advanced cancers. The table came from immunoSEQ multiplex PCR; TCRdb's copy has only in-frame clones and leaves some out. The sample holds 81,000 or so clones, 88% seen once. The specimen was CD4+ or CD8+ T cells sorted from blood, collected in a trial of the OX40 agonist ivuxolimab. The receptor set was obtained from an adult with an advanced solid tumor such as melanoma, head and neck, liver or kidney cancer.

The rearrangement joins TRBV6-1 to TRBJ2-3; the D is unclear. The V gene lost 2 bases and the J gene lost 3 bases, with 12 bases spanning the gap. In germline, CDR1 is MNHNS, CDR2 SASEGT. This CDR3 is built from 15 residues. Here the CDR3 DNA reads TGTGCCAGCAGTGAATCTAAGGGTTTGACAGATACGCAGTATTTT. Translation: CASSESKGLTDTQYF.

The V call is TRBV7-9, the J call TRBJ1-2; D ambiguous. V gave up 7 bases and J gave up 1 base, with 13 bases separating them. The V gene's germline CDR1 is SEHNR and CDR2 FQNEAQ (reference sequence). The CDR3 covers 14 residues. CDR3 residues: CASIPGAFNYGYTF. The CDR3 nucleotides are TGTGCCAGCATCCCGGGAGCTTTTAACTATGGCTACACCTTC.

V usage is TRBV7-3 and J usage is TRBJ1-1, with 8 bases aligning to TRBD1. The CDR3 consists of 14 residues. J lost 1 base, V lost 4 bases, and 2 bases had no gene match. Per germline, CDR1 SGHTA and CDR2 FQGTGA. The CDR3 spells CASSSGTGNTEAFF. The CDR3 DNA reads as TGTGCCAGCAGCTCGGGGACAGGGAACACTGAAGCTTTCTTT.

This clone was seen just once. The genes are TRBV11-3 and TRBJ2-2; D is possibly TRBD2 (5 bases). This CDR3 region has 17 residues. Deletions cut 0 bases from V and 1 base from J, with 12 bases between. Germline CDR1 reads SGHNT; CDR2 reads YENEEA. This chain's CDR3 is CASSLDKASLNTGELFF. The CDR3 coding sequence is TGTGCCAGCAGCTTAGATAAAGCTAGCTTGAACACCGGGGAGCTGTTTTTT. The full variable domain, in which reference TRBV11-3 and TRBJ2-2 provide the parts outside the CDR3, is EAGVVQSPRYKIIEKKQPVAFWCNPISGHNTLYWYLQNLGQGPELLIRYENEEAVDDSQLPKDRFSAERLKGVDSTLKIQPAELGDSAVYLCASSLDKASLNTGELFFGEGSRLTVL.

The chain uses TRBV27 and TRBJ2-3; D might be TRBD1 (6 bases). Trimming left V 8 bases short and J 2 bases short, with 14 bases between. This CDR3 has 14 residues. Germline CDR1 and CDR2: MNHEY and SMNVEV (reference sequence). The CDR3 sequence: CASVRTAFTDTQYF. For the CDR3, the DNA is TGTGCCAGCGTCAGGACAGCCTTCACAGATACGCAGTATTTT.

This sequence joins TRBV7-2 and TRBJ1-4; D call uncertain. The V gene's germline CDR1 is SGHTA and CDR2 FQGNSA. CDR3 size: 13 residues. V shed 5 bases and J shed 3 bases, with 7 bases lying between them. CDR3 nucleotides: TGTGCCAGCAGCGTTGGGGCTAATGAAAAACTGTTTTTT. It specifies CASSVGANEKLFF.

V usage is TRBV25-1 and J usage is TRBJ1-2; 7 bases fit TRBD1. Germline CDR1 reads MGHDK; CDR2 reads SYGVNS. Trimming took 3 bases from V and 0 from J; bases not matched to a gene: 7. This CDR3 spans 16 amino acids. The CDR3, as DNA: TGTGCCAGCAGTGACCGAACAGGGGAAGCTAACTATGGCTACACCTTC. Its protein is CASSDRTGEANYGYTF.

This rearrangement joins TRBV5-1 to TRBJ2-2, with D unresolved. CDR3 size: 13 residues. V was clipped by 0 bases and J by 3 bases, with 3 bases between them. Germline CDR1 reads SGHRS; CDR2 reads YFSETQ. CDR3 sequence reads: CASSLADTGELFF. In nucleotides, the CDR3 is TGCGCCAGCAGCTTGGCGGACACCGGGGAGCTGTTTTTT.

This chain connects TRBV7-8 to TRBJ2-7, with a weak D call TRBD1 (6 bases). Trimming stripped 6 bases from V and 1 base from J, with 13 bases between. Looked up from germline, CDR1 is SGHVS and CDR2 is FQNEAQ. The CDR3 has 14 residues. Written as DNA, the CDR3 is TGTGCCAGCAGAAGGGACATAGAATCCTACGAGCAGTACTTC. It codes for CASRRDIESYEQYF. The full variable domain, rest sourced from reference TRBV7-8 and TRBJ2-7, is GAGVSQSPRYKVAKRGQDVALRCDPISGHVSLFWYQQALGQGPEFLTYFQNEAQLDKSGLPSDRFFAERPEGSVSTLKIQRTQQEDSAVYLCASRRDIESYEQYFGPGTRLTVT.

This chain joins TRBV18 and TRBJ2-5, with 8 bases that match TRBD1. The DNA end is more similar to TRBJ2-7, so the J call may be wrong. In germline, CDR1 is KGHSH, CDR2 LQKENI. This CDR3 has 14 amino acids. CDR3 sequence: CASSPGTGAYEQYF. In DNA, the CDR3 is TGTGCCAGCTCACCCGGGACAGGAGCCTACGAGCAGTACTTC.

The CDR3 region is CASSSWPKTGTNEKLFF. The CDR3 DNA sequence: TGTGCCAGCTCATCGTGGCCCAAAACAGGGACTAATGAAAAACTGTTTTTT. V usage is TRBV18 and J usage is TRBJ1-4; D perhaps matches TRBD1 (6 bases). Germline V gene lookup returns CDR1 KGHSH and CDR2 LQKENI. This CDR3 has 17 amino acids. V shed 5 bases and J shed 2 bases, with 18 bases lying between them. The full variable domain, completed using reference TRBV18 and TRBJ1-4, is NAGVMQNPRHLVRRRGQEARLRCSPMKGHSHVYWYRQLPEEGLKFMVYLQKENIIDESGMPKERFSAEFPKEGPSILRIQQVVRGDSAAYFCASSSWPKTGTNEKLFFGSGTQLSVL.

The chain has TRBV25-1 and TRBJ2-1; possible D gene TRBD2, 6 bases. The CDR3 loop spans 18 amino acids. V was shortened by 5 bases and J by 0 bases, with 20 bases between the two germline ends. Germline V gene lookup returns CDR1 MGHDK and CDR2 SYGVNS. CDR3 DNA: TGTGCCAGCAGTCGGGGAAGAGGAGGGGCCCACTCCTACAATGAGCAGTTCTTC. It yields the protein CASSRGRGGAHSYNEQFF.

The V call is TRBV10-3, the J call TRBJ1-1; D unclear. V lost 2 bases and J lost 2, with 12 bases in between. Germline CDR1 ENHRY, CDR2 SYGVKD. This CDR3 is built from 15 residues. The DNA for the CDR3 is TGTGCCATCAGTGAGAAGGGAGAGGGCAACACTGAAGCTTTCTTT. Its protein product is CAISEKGEGNTEAFF.

The chain recombines TRBV7-2 with TRBJ1-1; D is unclear. Trimming removed 1 base at V and 8 bases at J, with 11 bases between. CDR1 SGHTA and CDR2 FQGNSA come from the germline V gene. This CDR3 region has 13 residues. The CDR3 loop is CASSLDPRGEAFF. The CDR3 DNA reads TGTGCCAGCAGCTTAGATCCCAGAGGGGAAGCTTTCTTT.

This rearrangement joins TRBV11-2 to TRBJ2-5, with D maybe TRBD2 (6 bases). Germline loops: CDR1 SGHAT, CDR2 FQNNGV. The germline V and J ends were trimmed by 3 bases and 5 bases, with 10 bases remaining between them. The CDR3 runs 13 residues. CDR3 DNA: TGTGCCAGCAGCTTGGGGGGAGGTGAGACCCAGTACTTC. Amino acids: CASSLGGGETQYF.

The chain has TRBV5-4 and TRBJ2-3, with TRBD1 as a possible D gene (6 bases). CDR3 length: 14 amino acids. The ends were cut back, 4 bases at V and 3 bases at J, with 12 bases in the middle. Germline values: CDR1 SGHNT, CDR2 YYREEE (reference sequence). The CDR3 loop is CASSPDSKTDTQYF. DNA for the CDR3: TGTGCCAGCAGCCCGGACAGCAAAACAGATACGCAGTATTTT.

The gene calls are TRBV5-5 and TRBJ1-5; 8 nucleotides agree with TRBD1. The CDR3 has 15 amino acids. Germline CDR1 and CDR2: SGHKS and YYEKEE (reference sequence). V lost 2 bases and J lost 6; bases outside the gene matches: 7. CDR3 DNA: TGTGCCAGCAGCTTCGGACAGGGATTCATTCAGCCCCAGCATTTT. As protein: CASSFGQGFIQPQHF. The variable domain in full, with the rest retrieved from reference TRBV5-5 and TRBJ1-5, is DAGVTQSPTHLIKTRGQQVTLRCSPISGHKSVSWYQQVLGQGPQFIFQYYEKEERGRGNFPDRFSARQFPNYSSELNVNALLLGDSALYLCASSFGQGFIQPQHFGDGTRLSIL.

The rearrangement uses TRBV19 and TRBJ1-2, with TRBD1 matching 9 bases. The trim removed 6 bases at V and 6 bases at J, leaving 17 bases unmatched. The germline CDR1 and CDR2 sequences are LNHDA and SQIVND (reference sequence). The length of the CDR3 is 17 residues. The CDR3 coding sequence is TGTGCCAGTAGACGGGGGACAGGGATGTTATTTGGAAATGGCTACACCTTC. Amino acid sequence: CASRRGTGMLFGNGYTF.

V is TRBV2 and J is TRBJ1-1; perhaps TRBD1 as D (5 bases). Trimming removed 6 bases at V and 3 bases at J, with 14 bases between. Germline assignment: CDR1 SNHLY and CDR2 FYNNEI. The CDR3 length is 14 residues. CDR3 nucleotides: TGTGCCAGCAGCAAAAAGGGACCAGACACTGAAGCTTTCTTT. Amino acids: CASSKKGPDTEAFF.

The chain employs TRBV29-1 and TRBJ2-5; D possibly corresponds to TRBD2 (6 bases). The CDR3 loop spans 12 amino acids. CDR1 is SQVTM, CDR2 ANQGSEA, per germline. V lost 6 bases to trimming and J lost 5 bases, with 13 bases between them. The CDR3 DNA sequence: TGCAGCGTCCCGGGAGAAAGGGAGACCCAGTACTTC. This translates into CSVPGERETQYF.

The CDR3 is CASSLDPGPRLDEQFF. CDR3 in DNA: TGTGCCAGCAGCTTAGACCCGGGCCCGAGGTTGGATGAGCAGTTCTTC. The chain links TRBV7-6 to TRBJ2-1; no clear D gene. This CDR3 is 16 amino acids long. Trimming removed 1 base from V and 8 bases from J, with 18 bases in between. CDR1 SGHVS and CDR2 FNYEAQ come from the germline V gene.

The genes are TRBV5-1 and TRBJ1-5, with TRBD1 matching 7 bases. The CDR3 is made up of 15 amino acids. Germline V gene sequence: CDR1 SGHRS, CDR2 YFSETQ. V was pared by 4 bases and J by 6 bases, with 10 bases of the junction left unmatched. In DNA form, the CDR3 reads TGCGCCAGCAGCGTCGACCCAGGGGGAAGTCAGCCCCAGCATTTT. Translated: CASSVDPGGSQPQHF.

The chain joins TRBV7-9 to TRBJ1-4; 8 nucleotides line up with TRBD1. J lost 6 bases, V lost 0 bases, and 6 bases had no gene match. The CDR3 sequence is 16 residues long. The germline CDR1 and CDR2 sequences are SEHNR and FQNEAQ (reference sequence). The CDR3: CASSLASTGGDEKLFF. For the CDR3, the DNA is TGTGCCAGCAGCTTAGCGTCTACAGGGGGTGATGAAAAACTGTTTTTT.

This clone occurred once. The genes are TRBV5-4 and TRBJ1-2; perhaps TRBD1 as D (6 bases). Looked up from germline, CDR1 is SGHNT and CDR2 is YYREEE (reference sequence). The CDR3 has 13 residues. The V end was cut by 7 bases, the J end by 7 bases, with 17 bases between. DNA of the CDR3: TGTGCCAGCGGGGGGCGGGGGACCAGTGGCTACACCTTC. It specifies CASGGRGTSGYTF.

The genes are TRBV25-1 and TRBJ1-1; TRBD1 is a possible D gene (5 bases). The CDR3 is 12 residues long. The germline CDR1 and CDR2 sequences are MGHDK and SYGVNS. Trimming took off 8 bases at V and 5 bases at J, with 12 bases between the two ends. This CDR3 reads CASGHGGTEAFF. Here the CDR3 DNA reads TGTGCCAGCGGCCATGGGGGTACTGAAGCTTTCTTT.

The chain couples TRBV6-5 to TRBJ1-1; tentative D call: TRBD1 (5 bases). The V end lost 7 bases, the J end lost 8 bases, and 17 bases lay between the germline ends. Germline loops: CDR1 MNHEY, CDR2 SVGAGI. The CDR3 extends over 13 amino acids. The CDR3: CASIPPAEGEAFF. CDR3 in DNA: TGTGCCAGCATCCCCCCCGCGGAGGGGGAAGCTTTCTTT.

This sequence joins TRBV18 and TRBJ1-1, with D possibly being TRBD1 (6 bases). Germline CDR1 is KGHSH and CDR2 is LQKENI. This CDR3 has 15 residues. The V gene lost 2 bases and the J gene lost 0 bases, with 10 bases spanning the gap. CDR3 in amino acids: CASSPGQLMNTEAFF. In DNA form, the CDR3 reads TGTGCCAGCTCACCAGGACAGCTCATGAACACTGAAGCTTTCTTT.

The chain has TRBV29-1 and TRBJ2-7, with 9 bases fitting TRBD1. The germline CDR1 and CDR2 sequences are SQVTM and ANQGSEA. J lost 4 bases, V lost 4 bases, and 14 bases had no gene match. This CDR3 has 16 amino acids. CDR3 protein: CSVGENPGTGIYEQYF. Here the CDR3 DNA reads TGCAGCGTTGGGGAAAACCCGGGGACAGGGATTTACGAGCAGTACTTC.

J is TRBJ2-2 and V is TRBV6-6, with D possibly TRBD2 on 6 matching bases. This CDR3 contains 14 residues. The V end was cut by 7 bases, the J end by 2 bases, with 11 bases between. The germline V gene has CDR1 MNHNY and CDR2 SVGAGI (reference sequence). For the CDR3, the DNA is TGTGCCAGCAAAACTAGCCGTAACACCGGGGAGCTGTTTTTT. Protein product: CASKTSRNTGELFF.

The chain is built from TRBV6-5 and TRBJ1-2; D might be TRBD1 (5 bases). Trimming pared 7 bases from V and 4 bases from J, leaving 16 bases between. Germline values: CDR1 MNHEY, CDR2 SVGAGI. This CDR3 has 14 residues. In DNA, the CDR3 is TGTGCCAGCACCCTAGACGGGACTTCCTATGGCTACACCTTC. It is translated as CASTLDGTSYGYTF.

The V and J genes are TRBV5-6 and TRBJ1-2; tentatively, D is TRBD1 (5 bases). The CDR3 sequence is 13 residues long. V was shortened by 4 bases and J by 7 bases, with 14 bases between the two germline ends. Germline V gives CDR1 SGHDT, CDR2 YYEEEE. CDR3 residues: CASSPGGGGGYTF. The CDR3 DNA sequence: TGTGCCAGCAGCCCCGGCGGGGGGGGTGGCTACACCTTC.

CDR3 bases: TGTGCCAGCAGTTATCCCGACAGCCGATTTAACTATGGCTACACCTTC. Protein: CASSYPDSRFNYGYTF. The chain is built from TRBV5-5 and TRBJ1-2, with a possible D match to TRBD1 (5 bases). CDR3 size: 16 residues. The V end was cut by 5 bases, the J end by 1 base, with 18 bases between. Germline CDR1 SGHKS, CDR2 YYEKEE (reference sequence).